These 7 T cell receptor beta chains share one sample of origin, sequenced in a study of blood T cell repertoires in COVID-19. TCRdb's table, derived via immunoSEQ multiplex PCR, lists solely in-frame clones and lacks some. The sample records roughly 250,000 clones, nearly 85% being singletons. The sample was peripheral blood. The source of these receptors is a human donor in a cohort sampled during active COVID-19.

This clone showed up just once. This sequence joins TRBV4-3 and TRBJ2-7, with a tentative D call TRBD2 (5 bases). V shed 0 bases and J shed 7 bases, with 10 bases lying between them. The length of the CDR3 is 13 residues. Germline lookup yields CDR1 LGHNA and CDR2 YSLEER. CDR3 protein: CASSQDFKREQYF. The CDR3 region has the DNA TGCGCCAGCAGCCAAGATTTTAAGCGGGAGCAGTACTTC.

The chain has TRBV3-1 (or the pseudogene TRBV3-2) and TRBJ2-7, with D possibly TRBD1 on 6 matching bases. The germline V gene has CDR1 LGHDT and CDR2 YNNKEL (reference sequence). Trimming stripped 4 bases from V and 5 bases from J, with 18 bases between. This CDR3 region has 15 residues. In DNA, the CDR3 is TGTGCCAGCAGCCCGATCCTGGACAGTTGGAACGAGCAGTACTTC. Its translation: CASSPILDSWNEQYF.

This clone has just a few counts. This rearrangement joins TRBV18 to TRBJ2-7, with 10 bases aligning to TRBD2. The V and J ends lost 2 bases and 0 bases, in that order; junction bases with no gene match: 1. From germline, CDR1 is KGHSH and CDR2 LQKENI. The CDR3 consists of 15 residues. The CDR3, as DNA: TGTGCCAGCTCACCAGGACTAGCGGTCTCCTACGAGCAGTACTTC. This translates into CASSPGLAVSYEQYF.

This chain links TRBV6-6 with TRBJ1-6, with 7 positions matching TRBD1. The germline gives CDR1 MNHNY, CDR2 SVGAGI (reference sequence). J was trimmed by 7 bases and V by 6 bases; bases with no gene match: 0. This CDR3 comprises 12 residues. The CDR3 spells CASRQGNSPLHF. The DNA of the CDR3 is TGTGCCAGCAGACAGGGGAATTCACCCCTCCACTTT.

The chain combines TRBV10-2 with TRBJ1-1; D is perhaps TRBD1 (5 bases). Germline CDR1 WSHSY, CDR2 SAAADI. V lost 8 bases and J lost 1, with 11 bases in between. The CDR3 totals 13 residues. CDR3 amino acids: CASHLGGNTEAFF. CDR3 in DNA: TGCGCCAGCCATTTGGGGGGGAACACTGAAGCTTTCTTT.

The chain combines TRBV7-2 with TRBJ1-4; D is unclear. The CDR3 loop spans 14 amino acids. Germline loops: CDR1 SGHTA, CDR2 FQGNSA. V shed 5 bases and J shed 7 bases, with 14 bases lying between them. The CDR3 coding sequence is TGTGCCAGCAGCCCCGGAGAGATTGGTGAAAAACTGTTTTTT. Its protein product is CASSPGEIGEKLFF.

This clone has a count of ten or more. The rearrangement joins TRBV11-2 to TRBJ2-1; D possibly corresponds to TRBD2 (5 bases). The germline gives CDR1 SGHAT, CDR2 FQNNGV. The CDR3 sequence is 16 residues long. The ends were cut back, 7 bases at V and 4 bases at J, with 20 bases in the middle. The CDR3 DNA reads as TGTGCCAGCACCCTCATTGGGAGCCCTACTTACAATGAGCAGTTCTTC. Translating gives CASTLIGSPTYNEQFF.